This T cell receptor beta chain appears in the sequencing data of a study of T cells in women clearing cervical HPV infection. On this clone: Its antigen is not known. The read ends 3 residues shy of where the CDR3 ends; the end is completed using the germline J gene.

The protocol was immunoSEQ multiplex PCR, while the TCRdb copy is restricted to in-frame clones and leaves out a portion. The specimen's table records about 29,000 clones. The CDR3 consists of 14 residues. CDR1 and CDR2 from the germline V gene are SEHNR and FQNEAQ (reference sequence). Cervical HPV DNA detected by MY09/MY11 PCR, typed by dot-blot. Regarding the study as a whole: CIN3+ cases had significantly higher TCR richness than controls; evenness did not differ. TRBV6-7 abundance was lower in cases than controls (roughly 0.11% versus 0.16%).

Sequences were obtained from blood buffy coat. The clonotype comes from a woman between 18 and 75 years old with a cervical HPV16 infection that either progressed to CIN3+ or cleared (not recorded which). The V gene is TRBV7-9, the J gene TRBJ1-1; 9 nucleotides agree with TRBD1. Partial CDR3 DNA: TGTGCCAGCAGCTACAGGGGGCACGCGGGCGAG. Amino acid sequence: CASSYRGHAGE. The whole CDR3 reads CASSYRGHAGEAFF.